The next 24 T cell receptor beta chains were all read from a single sample in a study of blood T cells in healthy people across ages. A sample-barcoded 5' primer and a J-beta primer mix were used in a second PCR of roughly 6 to 11 cycles. TCRdb reprocessed the 5' RACE reads with MiXCR, giving one entry per CDR3 protein. The top ten clones hold more than 15% of a sample with 630,000 or so distinct CDR3 sequences, roughly 30% of them seen once. The sample taken for sequencing was blood. The source is a woman older than 75 in good health.

This clonotype was found many times. The gene calls are TRBV6-1 and TRBJ2-5; 11 nucleotides match TRBD1. The junction had 8 bases not matched to a gene; V was cut back by 6 bases and J by 11 bases. The CDR3 contains 13 residues. Germline lookup yields CDR1 MNHNS and CDR2 SASEGT. The CDR3 coding sequence is TGTGCCAGCAGGGGGACAGGGGGGGGGGAGCAGTACTTC. Translated, it gives CASRGTGGGEQYF.

At least ten counts were recorded for this clonotype. V is TRBV20-1 and J is TRBJ2-4, with TRBD1 matching over 9 bases. V lost 6 bases and J lost 13; bases outside the gene matches: 19. The V gene's germline CDR1 is DFQATT and CDR2 SNEGSKA (reference sequence). CDR3 length equals 15 residues. CDR3 sequence (DNA): TGCAGTGCAAACCCCGTGGACAGGGGCGCCACTGTGCAGTACTTC. Its translation is CSANPVDRGATVQYF.

In its sample, this clonotype was seen many times. The chain combines TRBV7-3 with TRBJ2-1; D is perhaps TRBD1 (6 bases). Germline CDR1 SGHTA, CDR2 FQGTGA. This CDR3 is built from 15 residues. Trimming removed 2 bases at V and 4 bases at J, with 12 bases between. The DNA of the CDR3 is TGTGCCAGCAGCTTAGGCAGGGGAATGTACAATGAGCAGTTCTTC. Its translation: CASSLGRGMYNEQFF.

This clonotype appeared many times. The J gene is TRBJ1-1, the V gene TRBV20-1; 7 bases align to TRBD1. This CDR3 spans 14 amino acids. J was trimmed by 5 bases and V by 6 bases; bases with no gene match: 12. Germline values: CDR1 DFQATT, CDR2 SNEGSKA (reference sequence). CDR3 DNA sequence: TGCAGTGCCGGGAGGCGACAGGGAAGAACTGAAGCTTTCTTT. This translates into CSAGRRQGRTEAFF.

The DNA of the CDR3 is TGTGCCAGCAGTTCCCCGGCGGGGCCGAACACCGGGGAGCTGTTTTTT. Encoded protein: CASSSPAGPNTGELFF. J is TRBJ2-2 and V is TRBV6-5, with D possibly matching TRBD2 (6 bases). This CDR3 has 16 residues. The V gene's germline CDR1 is MNHEY and CDR2 SVGAGI. The V end was cut by 4 bases, the J end by 0 bases, with 12 bases between.

The rearrangement joins TRBV6-5 to TRBJ2-1; tentative D call: TRBD2 (5 bases). The CDR3 is made up of 15 amino acids. The germline V gene has CDR1 MNHEY and CDR2 SVGAGI. The ends were cut back, 5 bases at V and 13 bases at J, with 24 bases in the middle. DNA of the CDR3: TGTGCCAGCAGTCACCGCTATAGCGCCCAGGAGACCCAGTTCTTC. This encodes CASSHRYSAQETQFF.

This clonotype was counted only a few times. The V gene is TRBV7-6, the J gene TRBJ2-2; 7 bases line up with TRBD1. V trimming: 6 bases; J trimming: 6 bases; junction bases outside the gene matches: 7. The CDR3 has 14 residues. CDR1 and CDR2 from the germline V gene are SGHVS and FNYEAQ. CDR3 DNA sequence: TGTGCCAGCAGGCCACAGGGGACCGCCGGGGAGCTGTTTTTT. Translated: CASRPQGTAGELFF.

Ten or more counts support this clonotype. The V and J genes are TRBV7-3 and TRBJ2-7; the match to TRBD2 covers 8 bases. The germline V gene encodes CDR1 SGHTA and CDR2 FQGTGA. The CDR3 runs to 13 residues. Trimming removed 5 bases from V and 4 bases from J; junction bases left unmatched: 4. The CDR3 nucleotides are TGTGCCAGCAGCCCCGGGGGGGCATACGAGCAGTACTTC. Translation gives CASSPGGAYEQYF.

This clonotype was counted only a few times. A single base separates this from a much larger clone, so it may be a read error. V and J are TRBV5-6 and TRBJ2-5; D not certain. V gave up 5 bases and J gave up 11 bases, with 25 bases separating them. This CDR3 has 15 amino acids. CDR1 is SGHDT and CDR2 is YYEEEE in the germline V gene. CDR3 DNA: TGTGCCAGCAGGTTGAGCGCGAACTCCTACAATGAGCAGTACTTC. Residues: CASRLSANSYNEQYF. Supplemented by reference TRBV5-6 and TRBJ2-5, the full variable domain reads DAGVTQSPTHLIKTRGQQVTLRCSPKSGHDTVSWYQQALGQGPQFIFQYYEEEERQRGNFPDRFSGHQFPNYSSELNVNALLLGDSALYLCASRLSANSYNEQYFGPGTRLLVL.

This clonotype was seen ten or more times. V and J are TRBV6-2 or TRBV6-3 and TRBJ2-1, with D uncertain. This CDR3 has 15 residues. The V end lost 7 bases, the J end lost 0 bases, and 13 bases lay between the germline ends. The germline V gene has CDR1 MNHEY and CDR2 SVGEGT. The CDR3 sequence is CASTTGPSSYNEQFF. In DNA form, the CDR3 reads TGTGCCAGCACTACCGGACCGAGCTCCTACAATGAGCAGTTCTTC.

The rearrangement joins TRBV20-1 to TRBJ1-3, with 7 bases matching TRBD1. V dropped 5 bases and J dropped 4; count of bases not matched to a gene: 5. Germline CDR1 reads DFQATT; CDR2 reads SNEGSKA (reference sequence). CDR3 length equals 13 residues. The CDR3 DNA follows: TGCAGTGCTGACGGGACAGTCGGAAACACCATATATTTT. Amino acids: CSADGTVGNTIYF.

As concerns this clonotype: This clone may be a read error of a much larger clone one base away. V gene TRBV3-1 combines with J gene TRBJ2-7; 9 nucleotides match TRBD2. The V gene end was trimmed by 0 bases and the J gene end by 7 bases; junction bases not matched to a gene: 13. CDR1 is LGHDT, CDR2 YNNKEL, per germline (reference sequence). This CDR3 comprises 17 residues. For the CDR3, the DNA is TGTGCCAGCAGCCAAGATAGGCGTCTAGCGGGGTTCTATGAGCAGTACTTC. It translates to CASSQDRRLAGFYEQYF.

In its sample, this clonotype was seen many times. Written as DNA, the CDR3 is TGTGCCACCCGAGAAGGGGGTAGAGATGAGCAGTTCTTC. The encoded protein is CATREGGRDEQFF. This chain links TRBV6-2 or TRBV6-3 with TRBJ2-1; TRBD1 might be the D (6 bases). CDR1 MNHEY and CDR2 SVGEGT come from the germline V gene. The ends were cut back, 10 bases at V and 8 bases at J, with 18 bases in the middle. The length of the CDR3 is 13 residues.

On this clonotype itself: A much larger clone differs by one base, so this may be a read error. The chain joins TRBV5-1 to TRBJ2-1; the D gene could be TRBD1 or TRBD2 (5 bases each). Germline lookup yields CDR1 SGHRS and CDR2 YFSETQ. The V end was cut by 4 bases, the J end by 8 bases, with 31 bases between. The CDR3 totals 19 residues. CDR3: CASSLRPSSLTRGGDEQFF. CDR3 in DNA: TGCGCCAGCAGCCTTAGGCCATCTAGCTTGACGAGGGGTGGGGATGAGCAGTTCTTC.

This clonotype was counted many times. The CDR3 DNA is TGCAGTGCTAGGCACAGGGCATTTTCAAATCAGCCCCAGCATTTT. Its translation is CSARHRAFSNQPQHF. The chain is built from TRBV20-1 and TRBJ1-5, with a tentative D call TRBD1 (6 bases). Germline V lookup: CDR1 DFQATT, CDR2 SNEGSKA (reference sequence). This CDR3 spans 15 amino acids. With 3 bases removed from V and 4 bases from J, the gap between germline ends came to 16 bases.

This clonotype was detected only a few times. This sequence joins TRBV21-1 and TRBJ2-1; no check of the table's D call, TRBD2, against the DNA was made. TRBV21-1 is given as a pseudogene. The CDR3 runs 15 residues. The chain's CDR3 is CARRPGASGANEQFF. For the CDR3, the DNA is TGTGCCAGGAGACCAGGCGCTAGCGGGGCCAATGAGCAGTTCTTC.

This clonotype was picked up many times. This chain links TRBV25-1 with TRBJ2-1, with TRBD1 matching 7 bases. J was trimmed by 11 bases and V by 4 bases; bases with no gene match: 5. Per the germline V gene, CDR1 is MGHDK and CDR2 is SYGVNS. The CDR3 consists of 12 residues. CDR3 nucleotide sequence: TGTGCCAGCAGTGGTCCGGGACAGAAGCAGTTCTTC. Residues: CASSGPGQKQFF.

The gene calls are TRBV4-1 and TRBJ2-7; 11 bases match TRBD2. Germline V CDR1 and CDR2: MGHRA, YSYEKL. Trimming cost V 4 bases and J 4 bases; bases outside gene matches: 9. This CDR3 has 16 residues. The DNA of the CDR3 is TGCGCCAGCAGCCCCGGACTAGCGGGCTTCCTGTACGAGCAGTACTTC. Translation gives CASSPGLAGFLYEQYF.

Concerning this clonotype: The junction departs from the called germline gene at one end, perhaps through a read error. The chain couples TRBV5-1 to TRBJ2-1; D perhaps matches TRBD2 (5 bases). The CDR3 has 15 amino acids. From germline, CDR1 is SGHRS and CDR2 YFSETQ. The CDR3 coding sequence is TGCGCCAGCAGCTTGGGGACGAGCGGTTACAATGAGCAGTGCTTC. As protein: CASSLGTSGYNEQCF.

A word on this clonotype: This sequence may be a read error, since a much larger clone differs from it by one base. The chain uses TRBV7-8 and TRBJ2-3, with 7 bases identical to TRBD1. The germline V gene encodes CDR1 SGHVS and CDR2 FQNEAQ. The CDR3 totals 16 residues. CDR3 residues: CAGSITGTDITDTQYF. CDR3 sequence (DNA): TGTGCCGGCAGCATTACCGGGACAGATATCACAGATACGCAGTATTTT.

Ten or more counts support this clonotype. The V gene is TRBV20-1, the J gene TRBJ2-3; 16 bases fit TRBD2. The CDR3 loop spans 17 amino acids. The V and J ends lost 0 bases and 5 bases, in that order; junction bases with no gene match: 5. Germline CDR1 and CDR2: DFQATT and SNEGSKA (reference sequence). The CDR3 loop is CSARDPGLAGGQDTQYF. CDR3 DNA sequence: TGCAGTGCTAGAGACCCGGGACTAGCGGGGGGGCAAGATACGCAGTATTTT.

The J gene is TRBJ2-5, the V gene TRBV20-1, with D perhaps matching TRBD2 (6 bases). Trimming stripped 7 bases from V and 11 bases from J, with 20 bases between. From germline, CDR1 is DFQATT and CDR2 SNEGSKA (reference sequence). The CDR3 loop spans 12 amino acids. The chain's CDR3 is CSGATGAYGQYF. The CDR3 DNA follows: TGCAGTGGCGCGACGGGAGCCTACGGGCAGTACTTC.

There are many counts of this clonotype. J is TRBJ2-1 and V is TRBV3-1; the match to TRBD2 covers 16 bases. The CDR3 length is 18 residues. The V and J ends lost 6 bases and 8 bases, in that order; junction bases with no gene match: 13. Germline V gene sequence: CDR1 LGHDT, CDR2 YNNKEL (reference sequence). The CDR3 DNA reads as TGTGCCAGCAGATACCGCACCGGGACTAGCGGGGGGGCCTATGAGCAGTTCTTC. It specifies CASRYRTGTSGGAYEQFF.

As for this clonotype: It may be a read error: a sequence one base away is much more abundant. The chain uses TRBV7-9 and TRBJ2-1; D tentatively fits TRBD1 or TRBD2 (6 bases each). Near its end, the DNA agrees better with TRBJ2-7, so the J call may be wrong. The CDR3 runs 15 residues. The germline gives CDR1 SEHNR, CDR2 FQNEAQ (reference sequence). CDR3 nucleotide sequence: TGTGCCAGCAGCTTAAGACAACAGGGAGGCAATGAGCAGTACTTC. Protein: CASSLRQQGGNEQYF.